This record looks at one TCR beta chain sequence and its context. Its antigen is unknown. This specimen comes from a study of shared clonotypes between healthy human individuals. Study overall: Three plates were used per donor for CD4 naive, three for CD4 memory, two for CD8 naive and one for CD8 memory.

V was shortened by 6 bases and J by 2 bases, with 21 bases between the two germline ends. The CDR3 runs to 17 residues. CDR1 LNHNV and CDR2 YYDKDF come from the germline V gene (reference sequence). Some clones are missing from TCRdb's copy, which holds only in-frame ones; the method was immunoSEQ multiplex PCR. The sample carries about 820,000 clones, 85% to 95% recorded once. Overall study results and limits: Inspection by rarefaction showed sorted-subset sequencing to be incomplete despite large depth.

CD45RO negativity and positive selection for CCR7 defined naive CD8 cells, a population that excluded terminally differentiated effector memory CD45RA+ cells. Healthy HIV-negative adults without recent acute infections or vaccinations served as donors. The receptor comes from a man aged 25-45 years in good health. The rearrangement links TRBV15 to TRBJ2-3; no reliable D call. What was sequenced was naive CD8+ T cells sorted from blood. DNA of the CDR3: TGTGCCACCAGTCCCCACCGGGCCTGGCGACACACAGATACGCAGTATTTT. This codes for CATSPHRAWRHTDTQYF.